What follows are 14 T cell receptor beta chains derived from one specimen sequenced in a study of blood T cell repertoires in COVID-19. Only in-frame clones appear in the TCRdb table, and some are missing; sequencing was by immunoSEQ multiplex PCR. The table has more than 110,000 clones, roughly 80% seen once; the top ten hold 4%. The source material was peripheral blood. These receptors all come from a woman aged 55-75 years with acute or convalescent COVID-19.

The CDR3 sequence is CASTPLPTGGVSEAFF. In DNA, the CDR3 is TGTGCCAGCACCCCTTTACCGACAGGGGGAGTCTCTGAAGCTTTCTTT. The chain has TRBV28 and TRBJ1-1, with 9 positions matching TRBD1. The germline CDR1 and CDR2 sequences are MDHEN and SYDVKM. This CDR3 comprises 16 residues. The V segment lost 7 bases and the J segment 6 bases; nucleotides outside the gene matches: 15.

The V gene is TRBV30, the J gene TRBJ2-2; 13 bases match TRBD2. The germline V gene has CDR1 GTSNPN and CDR2 SVGIG (reference sequence). This CDR3 has 16 residues. Unmatched junction bases numbered 7, after V lost 3 bases and J lost 6 bases. CDR3 in DNA: TGTGCCTGGAGGGGACTAGCGGGAAGTAGGGCCGGGGAGCTGTTTTTT. The encoded protein is CAWRGLAGSRAGELFF.

This clone has a handful of counts. The chain couples TRBV12-3 or TRBV12-4 to TRBJ1-2; D gene ambiguous. The CDR3 consists of 11 residues. V lost 2 bases to trimming and J lost 5 bases, with 3 bases between them. The CDR3 DNA reads TGTGCCAGCAGTTTACAATATGGCTACACCTTC. Translated: CASSLQYGYTF.

The V and J genes are TRBV5-5 and TRBJ1-1, with a possible D match to TRBD1 (6 bases). CDR3 length equals 16 residues. Deletions cut 1 base from V and 1 base from J, with 14 bases between. The germline gives CDR1 SGHKS, CDR2 YYEKEE (reference sequence). CDR3 sequence (DNA): TGTGCCAGCAGCTTGACAGGGATGATCCGGAACACTGAAGCTTTCTTT. It is translated as CASSLTGMIRNTEAFF.

The chain combines TRBV4-3 with TRBJ2-2; D is unresolved. Germline V gene data show CDR1 as LGHNA and CDR2 as YSLEER. Trimming shortened V by 4 bases and J by 2 bases, and 8 bases separated the two germline ends. This CDR3 spans 14 amino acids. The CDR3 sequence is CASSRDFNTGELFF. CDR3 bases: TGCGCCAGCAGCCGCGACTTCAACACCGGGGAGCTGTTTTTT.

There are a few counts of this clone. J is TRBJ2-2 and V is TRBV27, with D unclear. Germline CDR1 reads MNHEY; CDR2 reads SMNVEV (reference sequence). This CDR3 has 10 residues. Trimming shortened V by 3 bases and J by 13 bases, and 6 bases separated the two germline ends. The CDR3 is CASSLGLLFF. The DNA of the CDR3 is TGTGCCAGCAGTTTGGGCCTGCTGTTTTTT.

The V gene is TRBV7-8, the J gene TRBJ1-5; D gene ambiguous. Germline CDR1 and CDR2: SGHVS and FQNEAQ. Trimming took off 2 bases at V and 0 bases at J, with 17 bases between the two ends. This CDR3 is 18 amino acids long. The CDR3 nucleotides are TGTGCCAGCAGCTTACTTGTTGGAGGGATTCATAGCAATCAGCCCCAGCATTTT. The encoded protein is CASSLLVGGIHSNQPQHF.

The J gene is TRBJ2-7, the V gene TRBV7-9; TRBD2 matches at 8 bases. This CDR3 has 14 residues. The V gene's germline CDR1 is SEHNR and CDR2 FQNEAQ (reference sequence). The trim removed 2 bases at V and 5 bases at J, leaving 5 bases unmatched. The CDR3 loop reads CASSLSGSYNEQYF. The CDR3 coding sequence is TGTGCCAGCAGCTTAAGCGGGAGCTACAACGAGCAGTACTTC.

The count of this clone is one. In nucleotides, the CDR3 is TGTGCCAGTAGTATAGGACAGAGCTCTGGAAACACCATATATTTT. It translates to CASSIGQSSGNTIYF. This rearrangement joins TRBV19 to TRBJ1-3; maybe TRBD1 (5 bases). The germline CDR1 and CDR2 sequences are LNHDA and SQIVND (reference sequence). There are 15 residues in the CDR3. The V and J ends lost 1 base and 0 bases respectively, with 7 bases between them.

The rearrangement uses TRBV5-1 and TRBJ1-1, with 7 bases matching TRBD1. The CDR3 is made up of 16 amino acids. The ends lost 3 bases at V and 1 base at J; junction bases unmatched: 9. Per germline, CDR1 SGHRS and CDR2 YFSETQ. CDR3 sequence reads: CASSSAYRGANTEAFF. The CDR3 DNA reads as TGCGCCAGCAGCTCGGCCTACAGGGGAGCGAACACTGAAGCTTTCTTT.

This clone was counted a single time. V and J are TRBV28 and TRBJ2-7; 8 bases fit TRBD2. CDR1 MDHEN and CDR2 SYDVKM come from the germline V gene. This CDR3 is 15 amino acids long. V trimming: 6 bases; J trimming: 2 bases; junction bases outside the gene matches: 9. The DNA for the CDR3 is TGTGCCAGCAGCCCCGGGGGCGGGAGGACCTACGAGCAGTACTTC. Protein: CASSPGGGRTYEQYF.

The V call is TRBV6-6, the J call TRBJ2-2, with D possibly matching TRBD1 (6 bases). Germline CDR1 is MNHNY and CDR2 is SVGAGI (reference sequence). Between the trimmed V and J ends, which lost 6 bases and 1 base, there was a span of 12 bases. The CDR3 has 15 residues. In DNA form, the CDR3 reads TGTGCCAGCAGGTCCGGGACAATGAACACCGGGGAGCTGTTTTTT. Translated: CASRSGTMNTGELFF.

The J gene is TRBJ2-3, the V gene TRBV6-5; tentatively, D is TRBD2 (5 bases). CDR1 and CDR2 (germline): MNHEY, SVGAGI. CDR3 length equals 14 residues. Trimming stripped 6 bases from V and 0 bases from J, with 10 bases between. CDR3 in amino acids: CASRVGLSTDTQYF. The CDR3 bases are TGTGCCAGCAGAGTCGGACTTAGCACAGATACGCAGTATTTT.

This clone was recorded only once. The chain employs TRBV7-9 and TRBJ2-7; a possible D gene is TRBD2 (6 bases). Germline V gene sequence: CDR1 SEHNR, CDR2 FQNEAQ (reference sequence). V lost 8 bases to trimming and J lost 6 bases, with 14 bases between them. The CDR3 sequence is 12 residues long. DNA of the CDR3: TGTGCCAGCCGACTAGGACGAGGCGAGCAGTACTTC. This encodes CASRLGRGEQYF. Drawing the rest from reference TRBV7-9 and TRBJ2-7, the complete variable domain is DTGVSQNPRHKITKRGQNVTFRCDPISEHNRLYWYRQTLGQGPEFLTYFQNEAQLEKSRLLSDRFSAERPKGSFSTLEIQRTEQGDSAMYLCASRLGRGEQYFGPGTRLTVT.